This T cell receptor (beta chain) was observed in a study of blood T cell repertoires in COVID-19. The CDR3 runs to 12 residues. Trimming left V 6 bases short and J 10 bases short, with 10 bases between. Method: immunoSEQ multiplex PCR; TCRdb's copy keeps in-frame clones and lacks some. Of around 310,000 clones in the sample, roughly 89% were seen once. Cohorts were assigned according to the clinical history that participants reported. The receptor was derived from a woman younger than 45 who had recovered from COVID-19. Material: PBMCs or T cells enriched from blood (not recorded which). The gene calls are TRBV12-3 or TRBV12-4 and TRBJ1-6, with D tentatively TRBD1 (6 bases). The CDR3: CASRVQGSPLHF. The CDR3 DNA reads as TGTGCCAGCAGGGTACAGGGCTCACCCCTCCACTTT.